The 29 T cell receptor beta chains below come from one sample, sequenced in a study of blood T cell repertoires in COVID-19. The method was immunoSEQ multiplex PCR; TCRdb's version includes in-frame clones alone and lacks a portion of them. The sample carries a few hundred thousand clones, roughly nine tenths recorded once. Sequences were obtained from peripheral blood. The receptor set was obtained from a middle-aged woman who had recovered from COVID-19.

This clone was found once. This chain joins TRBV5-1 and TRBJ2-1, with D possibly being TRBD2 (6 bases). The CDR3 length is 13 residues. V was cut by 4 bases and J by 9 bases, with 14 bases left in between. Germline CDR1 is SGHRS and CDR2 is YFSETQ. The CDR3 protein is CASSPERGLEQFF. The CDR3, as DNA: TGCGCCAGCAGCCCCGAAAGGGGACTTGAGCAGTTCTTC.

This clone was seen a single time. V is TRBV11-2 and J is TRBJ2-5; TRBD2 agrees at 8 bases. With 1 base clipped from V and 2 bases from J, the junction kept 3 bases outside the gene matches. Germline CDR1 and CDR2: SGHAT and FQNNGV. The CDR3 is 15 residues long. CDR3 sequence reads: CASSLAGGGQETQYF. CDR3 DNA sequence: TGTGCCAGCAGCTTAGCGGGAGGGGGGCAAGAGACCCAGTACTTC.

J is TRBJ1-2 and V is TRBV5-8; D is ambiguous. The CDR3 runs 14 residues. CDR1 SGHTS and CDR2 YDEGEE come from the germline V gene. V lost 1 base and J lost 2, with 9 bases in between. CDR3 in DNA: TGTGCCAGCAGCTTGCGGGGATCCAACTATGGCTACACCTTC. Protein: CASSLRGSNYGYTF.

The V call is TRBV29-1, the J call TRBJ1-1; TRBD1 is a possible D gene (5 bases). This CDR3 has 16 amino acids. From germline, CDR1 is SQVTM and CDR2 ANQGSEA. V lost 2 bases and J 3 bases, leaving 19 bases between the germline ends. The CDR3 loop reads CSVEKVWAGPDTEAFF. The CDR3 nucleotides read TGCAGCGTTGAAAAGGTGTGGGCAGGGCCCGACACTGAAGCTTTCTTT.

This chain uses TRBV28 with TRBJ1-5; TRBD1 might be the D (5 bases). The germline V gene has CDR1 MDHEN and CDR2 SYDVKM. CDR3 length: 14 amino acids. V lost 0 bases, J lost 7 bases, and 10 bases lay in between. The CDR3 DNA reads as TGTGCCAGCAGTTTATGGACAGAACTCCAGCCCCAGCATTTT. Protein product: CASSLWTELQPQHF.

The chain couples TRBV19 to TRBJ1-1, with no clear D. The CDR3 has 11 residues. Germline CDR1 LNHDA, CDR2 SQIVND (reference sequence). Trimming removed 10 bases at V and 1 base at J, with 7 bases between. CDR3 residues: CATVRNTEAFF. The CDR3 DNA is TGTGCCACCGTCCGGAACACTGAAGCTTTCTTT.

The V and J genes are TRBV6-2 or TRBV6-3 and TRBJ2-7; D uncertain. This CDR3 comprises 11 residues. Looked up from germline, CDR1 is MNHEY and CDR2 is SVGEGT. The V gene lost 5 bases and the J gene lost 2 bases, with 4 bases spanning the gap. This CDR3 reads CASSTTYEQYF. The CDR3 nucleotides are TGTGCCAGCAGTACAACCTACGAGCAGTACTTC.

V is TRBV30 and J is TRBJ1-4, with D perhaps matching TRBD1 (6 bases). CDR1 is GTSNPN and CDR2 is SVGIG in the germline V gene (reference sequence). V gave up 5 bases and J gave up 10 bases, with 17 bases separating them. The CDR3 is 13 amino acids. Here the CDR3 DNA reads TGTGCCTGGGCTACAGGGCCCCAGGGAAAACTGTTTTTT. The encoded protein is CAWATGPQGKLFF.

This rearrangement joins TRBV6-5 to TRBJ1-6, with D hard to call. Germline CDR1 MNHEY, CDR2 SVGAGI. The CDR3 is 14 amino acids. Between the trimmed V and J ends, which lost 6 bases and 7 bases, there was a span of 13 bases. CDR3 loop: CASSPGSLNSPLHF. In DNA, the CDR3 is TGTGCCAGCAGCCCAGGCAGCCTGAATTCACCCCTCCACTTT.

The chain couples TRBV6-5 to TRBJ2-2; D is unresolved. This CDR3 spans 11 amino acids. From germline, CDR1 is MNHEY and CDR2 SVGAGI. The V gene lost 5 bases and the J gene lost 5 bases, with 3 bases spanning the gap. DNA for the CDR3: TGTGCCAGCAGTCGGACCGGGGAGCTGTTTTTT. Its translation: CASSRTGELFF.

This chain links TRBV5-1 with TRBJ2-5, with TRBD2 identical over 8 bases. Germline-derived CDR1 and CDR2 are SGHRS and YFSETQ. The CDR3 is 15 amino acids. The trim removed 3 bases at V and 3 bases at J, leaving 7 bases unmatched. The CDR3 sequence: CASSSGLAVKETQYF. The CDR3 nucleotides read TGCGCCAGCAGCTCCGGACTAGCAGTGAAAGAGACCCAGTACTTC.

DNA of the CDR3: TGTGCCAGCTCCGGGGGAAGAGGAGCCAAAAACATTCAGTACTTC. Translating gives CASSGGRGAKNIQYF. The rearrangement uses TRBV28 and TRBJ2-4; a weak D match, TRBD2 (6 bases). This CDR3 spans 15 amino acids. V was pared by 8 bases and J by 0 bases, with 14 bases between. Germline lookup yields CDR1 MDHEN and CDR2 SYDVKM.

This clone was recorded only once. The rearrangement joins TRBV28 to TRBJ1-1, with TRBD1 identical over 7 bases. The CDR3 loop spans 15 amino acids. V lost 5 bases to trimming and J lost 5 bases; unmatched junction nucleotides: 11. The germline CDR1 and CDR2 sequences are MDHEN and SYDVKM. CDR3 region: CASSLSQGVQTEAFF. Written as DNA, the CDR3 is TGTGCCAGCAGTCTCTCTCAGGGGGTGCAAACTGAAGCTTTCTTT. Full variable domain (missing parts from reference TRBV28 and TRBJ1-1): DVKVTQSSRYLVKRTGEKVFLECVQDMDHENMFWYRQDPGLGLRLIYFSYDVKMKEKGDIPEGYSVSREKKERFSLILESASTNQTSMYLCASSLSQGVQTEAFFGQGTRLTVV.

CDR3 DNA: TGCAGCGTTGAAGATCGGTCGAGTGGACAGGACTACGAGCAGTACTTC. This sequence encodes CSVEDRSSGQDYEQYF. The J gene is TRBJ2-7, the V gene TRBV29-1, with TRBD1 matching 7 bases. J was trimmed by 3 bases and V by 0 bases; bases with no gene match: 11. Germline CDR1 and CDR2: SQVTM and ANQGSEA. The CDR3 covers 16 residues.

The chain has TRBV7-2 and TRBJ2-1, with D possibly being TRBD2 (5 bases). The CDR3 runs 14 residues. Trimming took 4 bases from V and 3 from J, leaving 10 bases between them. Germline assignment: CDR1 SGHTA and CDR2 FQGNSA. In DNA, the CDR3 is TGTGCCAGCAGCTGGGCGGGCGACTACAATGAGCAGTTCTTC. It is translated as CASSWAGDYNEQFF.

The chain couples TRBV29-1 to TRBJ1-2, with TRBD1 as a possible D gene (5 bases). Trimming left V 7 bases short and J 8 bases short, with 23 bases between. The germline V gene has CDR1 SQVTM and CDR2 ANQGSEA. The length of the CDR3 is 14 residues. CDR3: CSGLGGSESVGYTF. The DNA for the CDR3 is TGCAGCGGATTGGGGGGTTCAGAGTCCGTCGGCTACACCTTC.

The CDR3: CASSLLLLGPPYEQYF. As DNA, the CDR3 is TGTGCCAGCAGTTTACTTCTCCTGGGGCCCCCCTACGAGCAGTACTTC. This sequence joins TRBV27 and TRBJ2-7, with a weak D call TRBD1 (5 bases). Germline-derived CDR1 and CDR2 are MNHEY and SMNVEV (reference sequence). The germline V and J ends were trimmed by 2 bases and 2 bases, with 16 bases remaining between them. The CDR3 has 16 amino acids.

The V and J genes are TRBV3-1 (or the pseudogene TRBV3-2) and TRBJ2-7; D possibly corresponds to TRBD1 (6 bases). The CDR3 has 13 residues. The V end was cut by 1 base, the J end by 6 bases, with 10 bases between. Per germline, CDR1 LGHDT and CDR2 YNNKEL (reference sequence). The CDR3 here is CASSQGRTVEQYF. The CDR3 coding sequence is TGTGCCAGCAGCCAAGGGCGGACAGTCGAGCAGTACTTC.

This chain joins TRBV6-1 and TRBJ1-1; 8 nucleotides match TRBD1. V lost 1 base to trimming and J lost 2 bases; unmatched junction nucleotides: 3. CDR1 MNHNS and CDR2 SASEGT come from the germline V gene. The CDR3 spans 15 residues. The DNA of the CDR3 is TGTGCCAGCAGTGAAGTGACAGGGGCTAACACTGAAGCTTTCTTT. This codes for CASSEVTGANTEAFF.

The CDR3 DNA reads TGTGCCAGCAGTTTACGGACTAGATCGAACACCGGGGAGCTGTTTTTT. Amino acids: CASSLRTRSNTGELFF. The V call is TRBV27, the J call TRBJ2-2; 7 nucleotides match TRBD2. V lost 2 bases and J lost 0; bases outside the gene matches: 3. This CDR3 is 16 amino acids long. CDR1 is MNHEY and CDR2 is SMNVEV in the germline V gene (reference sequence).

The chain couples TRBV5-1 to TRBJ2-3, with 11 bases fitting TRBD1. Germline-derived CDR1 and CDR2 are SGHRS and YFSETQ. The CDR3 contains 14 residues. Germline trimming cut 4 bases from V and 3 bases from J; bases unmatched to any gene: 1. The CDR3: CASSRDRGTDTQYF. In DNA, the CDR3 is TGCGCCAGCAGCCGGGACAGGGGGACAGATACGCAGTATTTT.

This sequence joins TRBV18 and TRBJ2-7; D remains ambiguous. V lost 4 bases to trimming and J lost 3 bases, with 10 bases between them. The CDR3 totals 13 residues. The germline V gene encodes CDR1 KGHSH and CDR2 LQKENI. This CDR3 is CASSRSEDYEQYF. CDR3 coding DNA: TGTGCCAGCTCACGCAGCGAGGACTACGAGCAGTACTTC.

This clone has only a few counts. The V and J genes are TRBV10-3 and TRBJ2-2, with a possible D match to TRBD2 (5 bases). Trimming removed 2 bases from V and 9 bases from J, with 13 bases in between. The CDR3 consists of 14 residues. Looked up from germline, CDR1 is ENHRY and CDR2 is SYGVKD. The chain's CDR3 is CAISEGARERELFF. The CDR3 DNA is TGTGCCATCAGTGAGGGCGCACGGGAACGGGAGCTGTTTTTT.

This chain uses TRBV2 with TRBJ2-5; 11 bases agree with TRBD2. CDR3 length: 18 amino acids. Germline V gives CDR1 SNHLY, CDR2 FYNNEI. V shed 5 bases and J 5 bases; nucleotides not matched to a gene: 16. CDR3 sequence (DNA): TGTGCCAGCAGTACCGGGACTAGCGGCGGGACGAAGGGGGAGACCCAGTACTTC. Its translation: CASSTGTSGGTKGETQYF.

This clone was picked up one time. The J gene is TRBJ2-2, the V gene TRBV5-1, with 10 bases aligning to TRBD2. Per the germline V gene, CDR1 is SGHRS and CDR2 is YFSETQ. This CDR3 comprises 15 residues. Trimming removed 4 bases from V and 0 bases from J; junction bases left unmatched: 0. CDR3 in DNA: TGCGCCAGCAGCCTAGCGGGAGCGAACACCGGGGAGCTGTTTTTT. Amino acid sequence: CASSLAGANTGELFF.

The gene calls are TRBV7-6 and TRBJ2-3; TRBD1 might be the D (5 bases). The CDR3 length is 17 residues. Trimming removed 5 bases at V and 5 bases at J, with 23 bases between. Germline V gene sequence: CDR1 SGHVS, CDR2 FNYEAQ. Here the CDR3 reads CASSLYTSPPGRDTQYF. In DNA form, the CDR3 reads TGTGCCAGCAGCCTCTATACCTCCCCTCCAGGGCGAGATACGCAGTATTTT.

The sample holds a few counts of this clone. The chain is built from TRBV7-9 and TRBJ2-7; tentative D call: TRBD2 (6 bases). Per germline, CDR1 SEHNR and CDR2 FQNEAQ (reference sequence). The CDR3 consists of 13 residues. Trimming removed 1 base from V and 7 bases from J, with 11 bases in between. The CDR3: CASSLEGTPEQYF. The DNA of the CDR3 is TGTGCCAGCAGCTTAGAGGGGACTCCAGAGCAGTACTTC.

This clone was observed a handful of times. CDR3 sequence reads: CASSARTGFEDTQYF. For the CDR3, the DNA is TGTGCCAGCAGCGCCCGAACAGGGTTCGAGGATACGCAGTATTTT. The rearrangement joins TRBV21-1 to TRBJ2-3; the table's D call, TRBD1, was not checked against the DNA. TRBV21-1 is a known pseudogene. This CDR3 has 15 residues.

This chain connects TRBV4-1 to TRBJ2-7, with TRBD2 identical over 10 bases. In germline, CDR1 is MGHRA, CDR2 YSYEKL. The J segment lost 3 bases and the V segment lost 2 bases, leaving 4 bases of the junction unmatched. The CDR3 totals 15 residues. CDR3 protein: CASSQSGTSDYEQYF. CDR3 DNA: TGCGCCAGCAGCCAATCCGGGACTAGCGACTACGAGCAGTACTTC.